The source of this TCR beta chain is a study of beta chain features in type 1 diabetes. Study as a whole: Healthy donors resembled patients in age, gender and cell yields.

Many counts were recorded for this clone. Its target is not known. Trimming cost V 1 base and J 6 bases, with 7 bases left between them. Germline V gene lookup returns CDR1 LNHNV and CDR2 YYDKDF (reference sequence). The CDR3 runs 14 residues. As every portion of the isolated RNA was reverse transcribed, the sequencing read expressed TCRB transcripts. TCRdb keeps only in-frame clones here, not all; method: immunoSEQ multiplex PCR. Found here are 240,000 or so clones, 25% to 35% of them singletons; the top ten hold 4%. General study points: VDJ junctions from patients with type 1 diabetes contained fewer insertions and more deletions.

Sorting of CD4+ naive, central memory, regulatory and stem cell-like memory cells was performed via CD45RO/CCR7/CD25/CD127/CD95/CD27. The chain links TRBV15 to TRBJ1-6; no reliable D call. The source of this sequence is a man aged 25 to 40 in good health. Source material: central memory CD4+ T cells from blood. CDR3 DNA sequence: TGTGCCACCAGCAGAGTCAGGTCTAATTCACCCCTCCACTTT. This sequence encodes CATSRVRSNSPLHF.